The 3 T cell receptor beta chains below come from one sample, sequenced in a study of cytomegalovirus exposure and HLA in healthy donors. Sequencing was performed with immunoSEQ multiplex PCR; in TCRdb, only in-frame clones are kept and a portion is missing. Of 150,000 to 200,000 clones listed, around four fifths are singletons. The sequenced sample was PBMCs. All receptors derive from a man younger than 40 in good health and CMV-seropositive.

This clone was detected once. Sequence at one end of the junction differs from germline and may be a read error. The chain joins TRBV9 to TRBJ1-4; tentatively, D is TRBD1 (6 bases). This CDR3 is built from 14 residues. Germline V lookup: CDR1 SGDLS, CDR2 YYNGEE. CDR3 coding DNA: TGTGCCAGCAGCACAGGGACTACTAAAGAAAAACTGTTTTTT. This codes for CASSTGTTKEKLFF. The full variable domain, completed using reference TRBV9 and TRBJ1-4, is DSGVTQTPKHLITATGQRVTLRCSPRSGDLSVYWYQQSLDQGLQFLIQYYNGEERAKGNILERFSAQQFPDLHSELNLSSLELGDSALYFCASSTGTTKEKLFFGSGTQLSVL.

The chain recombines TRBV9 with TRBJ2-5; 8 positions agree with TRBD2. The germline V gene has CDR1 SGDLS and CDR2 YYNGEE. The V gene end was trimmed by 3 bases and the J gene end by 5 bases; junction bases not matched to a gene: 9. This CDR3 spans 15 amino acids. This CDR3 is CASSAVAGYDETQYF. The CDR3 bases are TGTGCCAGCAGCGCCGTAGCGGGGTATGATGAGACCCAGTACTTC.

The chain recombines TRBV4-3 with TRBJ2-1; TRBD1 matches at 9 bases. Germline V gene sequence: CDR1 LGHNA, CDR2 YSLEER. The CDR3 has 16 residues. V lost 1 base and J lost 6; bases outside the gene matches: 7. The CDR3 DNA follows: TGCGCCAGCAGCCAAGGGGAAGGGACAGGGAGCAATGAGCAGTTCTTC. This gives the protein CASSQGEGTGSNEQFF.